This T cell receptor (beta chain) comes out of a study of siplizumab effects on memory and regulatory T cells. Study results and limitations: Among sequences traceable to unstimulated CD4+ memory cells, alloreactive ones were significantly reduced by siplizumab. Where siplizumab was present, mappable alloreactive CD4+ clones averaged almost 70% Treg-derived, compared with 25% to 30% in controls. Just a small share of alloreactive clones was traced back to unstimulated subsets. An assignable phenotype, naive or memory, was missing from roughly 76-95% of proliferating CD4+ or CD8+ clones.

A word on this clone: What it recognizes is unknown.

The assay was immunoSEQ multiplex PCR, and TCRdb's table has in-frame clones only and misses some. The table has 70,000 to 95,000 clones, roughly 97% seen once; the top ten hold 0.03% to 0.035%. Trimming took off 0 bases at V and 4 bases at J, with 22 bases between the two ends. This CDR3 region has 18 residues. Per germline, CDR1 GTSNPN and CDR2 SVGIG (reference sequence). V and J are TRBV30 and TRBJ2-1; tentatively, D is TRBD1 (5 bases). The sequence was collected from a human donor in good health. Input material: naive CD4+ T cells sorted from blood. CDR3: CAWSVRPGLSRGYNEQFF. In DNA, the CDR3 is TGTGCCTGGAGTGTACGTCCAGGTCTTTCAAGGGGTTACAATGAGCAGTTCTTC.